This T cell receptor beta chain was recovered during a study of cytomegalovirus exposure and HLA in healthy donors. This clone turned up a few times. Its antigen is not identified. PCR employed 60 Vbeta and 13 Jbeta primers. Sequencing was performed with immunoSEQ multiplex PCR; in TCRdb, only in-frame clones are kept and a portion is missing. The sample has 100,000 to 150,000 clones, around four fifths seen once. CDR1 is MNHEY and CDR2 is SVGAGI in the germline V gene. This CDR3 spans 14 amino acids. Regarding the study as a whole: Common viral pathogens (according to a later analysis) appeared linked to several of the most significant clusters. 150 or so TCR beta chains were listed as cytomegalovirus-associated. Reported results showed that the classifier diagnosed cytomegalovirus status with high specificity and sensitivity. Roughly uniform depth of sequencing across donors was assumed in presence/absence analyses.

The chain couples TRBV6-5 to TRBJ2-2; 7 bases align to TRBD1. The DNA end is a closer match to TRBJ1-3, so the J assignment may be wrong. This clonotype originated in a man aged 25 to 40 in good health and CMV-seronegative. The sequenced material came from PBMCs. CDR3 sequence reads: CASSRRQGGNTIYF. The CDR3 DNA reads TGTGCCAGCAGTAGGCGACAGGGTGGAAACACCATATATTTT.